These T cell receptor beta chains were read from a single sample in a study of T cell changes during pregnancy in multiple sclerosis. Libraries were prepared by immunoSEQ multiplex PCR; TCRdb keeps only in-frame clonotypes and omits some of them. The table shows tens of thousands of clones, with about 92% occurring only once. Material: peripheral blood, obtained in the third trimester of pregnancy. These receptors were collected from a female donor in good health, enrolled as a control in a pregnancy study. CDR3s include the opening cysteine and the closing phenylalanine or tryptophan. The D gene is left open where the match is weak. Size tells how often a clone was seen (once, few, many) or the class of an expanded clone, and some rows leave it out.

d_gene: NA; j_gene: TRBJ2-7; v_gene: TRBV10-3; abundance: NA; CDR3nt: TGTGCCATCAGTGGAGCGTATGCCACGAGCTCCTACGAGCAGTACTTC; CDR3aa: CAISGAYATSSYEQYF
d_gene: NA; j_gene: TRBJ1-6; v_gene: TRBV18; abundance: once; CDR3nt: TGTGCCAGCTCAACCGGGACAAGGGCATCACCCCTCCACTTT; CDR3aa: CASSTGTRASPLHF
d_gene: TRBD2; j_gene: TRBJ2-2; v_gene: TRBV4-3; abundance: NA; CDR3nt: TGCGCCAGCAGCCAAAAATCGGCGGGAGGCTTCACCGGGGAGCTGTTTTTT; CDR3aa: CASSQKSAGGFTGELFF
d_gene: NA; j_gene: TRBJ2-7; v_gene: TRBV6-1; abundance: few; CDR3nt: TGTGCCAGCAGTGGGACAGTAGGGTTTGGGTCCTACGAGCAGTACTTC; CDR3aa: CASSGTVGFGSYEQYF
d_gene: TRBD2; j_gene: TRBJ2-3; v_gene: TRBV19; abundance: NA; CDR3nt: TGTGCCAGTAGCAGAGTAGCGGGGGGCACAGATACGCAGTATTTT; CDR3aa: CASSRVAGGTDTQYF
d_gene: NA; j_gene: TRBJ2-6; v_gene: TRBV6-4; abundance: NA; CDR3nt: TGTGCCAGCAGTGACTCACACTCTGGGGCCAACGTCCTGACTTTC; CDR3aa: CASSDSHSGANVLTF
d_gene: NA; j_gene: TRBJ2-7; v_gene: TRBV28; abundance: NA; CDR3nt: TGTGCCAGCAGTTTACCCCAATACGAGCAGTACTTC; CDR3aa: CASSLPQYEQYF
d_gene: NA; j_gene: TRBJ1-2; v_gene: TRBV2; abundance: NA; CDR3nt: TGTGCCAGCCCTCATGAGGCAGGGCCCTCCTATGGCTACACCTTC; CDR3aa: CASPHEAGPSYGYTF
d_gene: NA; j_gene: TRBJ2-3; v_gene: TRBV2; abundance: once; CDR3nt: TGTGCCAGCAGTGAAGCGCTTGTTAGTACGCAGTATTTT; CDR3aa: CASSEALVSTQYF
d_gene: TRBD2; j_gene: TRBJ2-3; v_gene: TRBV5-1; abundance: once; CDR3nt: TGCGCCAGCAGCACAGGACTAGCGGGGGACACAGATACGCAGTATTTT; CDR3aa: CASSTGLAGDTDTQYF
d_gene: TRBD2; j_gene: TRBJ2-5; v_gene: TRBV6-1; abundance: NA; CDR3nt: TGTGCCAGCAGTGAACTAGCGGGGGGGCCAGAGACCCAGTACTTC; CDR3aa: CASSELAGGPETQYF
d_gene: NA; j_gene: TRBJ1-6; v_gene: TRBV13; abundance: once; CDR3nt: TGTGCCAGCAGCCGATTTGACTTACCGGGGGGCTCCTATAATTCACCCCTCCACTTT; CDR3aa: CASSRFDLPGGSYNSPLHF
d_gene: TRBD1; j_gene: TRBJ1-4; v_gene: TRBV7-2; abundance: NA; CDR3nt: TGTGCCAGCAGCCCGGGACAGGCTAATGAAAAACTGTTTTTT; CDR3aa: CASSPGQANEKLFF
d_gene: TRBD2; j_gene: TRBJ2-4; v_gene: TRBV28; abundance: NA; CDR3nt: TGTGCCAGCAGACCCCGGGGTAGCGGGATTACCCAAAACATTCAGTACTTC; CDR3aa: CASRPRGSGITQNIQYF
d_gene: NA; j_gene: TRBJ1-4; v_gene: TRBV5-1; abundance: NA; CDR3nt: TGCGCCAGCAGCTTGAAGTATGAACTCACCCAAACTAATGAAAAACTGTTTTTT; CDR3aa: CASSLKYELTQTNEKLFF
d_gene: NA; j_gene: TRBJ2-1; v_gene: TRBV5-1; abundance: NA; CDR3nt: TGCGCCAGCAGCTGGTCGTTGAGCTCCTACAATGAGCAGTTCTTC; CDR3aa: CASSWSLSSYNEQFF
d_gene: NA; j_gene: TRBJ2-2; v_gene: TRBV7-6; abundance: NA; CDR3nt: TGTGCCAGCAGCTTACCGAACGGACAACTGGCCGGGGAGCTGTTTTTT; CDR3aa: CASSLPNGQLAGELFF
d_gene: NA; j_gene: TRBJ1-1; v_gene: TRBV7-2; abundance: few; CDR3nt: TGTGCCAGCAGCCCTTATCTCGGGGAAGCTTTCTTT; CDR3aa: CASSPYLGEAFF
d_gene: TRBD1; j_gene: TRBJ1-4; v_gene: TRBV15; abundance: once; CDR3nt: TGTGCCACCAGCAGAACCAGGGGGCTAGGAGAAAAACTGTTTTTT; CDR3aa: CATSRTRGLGEKLFF
d_gene: NA; j_gene: TRBJ1-1; v_gene: TRBV27; abundance: NA; CDR3nt: TGTGCCAGCAGTTTATCTGGGACATTGAACACTGAAGCTTTCTTT; CDR3aa: CASSLSGTLNTEAFF
d_gene: NA; j_gene: TRBJ2-1; v_gene: TRBV7-9; abundance: NA; CDR3nt: TGTGCCAGCAGCTTAGGACAGAATAATGAGCAGTTCTTC; CDR3aa: CASSLGQNNEQFF
d_gene: NA; j_gene: TRBJ1-2; v_gene: TRBV6-5; abundance: NA; CDR3nt: TGTGCCAGCAGTTACACCCAGGGAAGTGACTATGGCTACACCTTC; CDR3aa: CASSYTQGSDYGYTF
d_gene: NA; j_gene: TRBJ1-5; v_gene: TRBV28; abundance: NA; CDR3nt: TGTGCCTACGGGAAAAATAGCAATCAGCCCCAGCATTTT; CDR3aa: CAYGKNSNQPQHF
d_gene: NA; j_gene: TRBJ1-5; v_gene: TRBV6-5; abundance: NA; CDR3nt: TGTGCCAGCAGTTACTCTTGGACAGACCGGCAGCCCCAGCATTTT; CDR3aa: CASSYSWTDRQPQHF
d_gene: TRBD1; j_gene: TRBJ2-7; v_gene: TRBV6-1; abundance: NA; CDR3nt: TGTGCCAGCAGTGGTTCAGGGGGACGGGACGAGCAGTACTTC; CDR3aa: CASSGSGGRDEQYF
d_gene: TRBD2; j_gene: TRBJ2-5; v_gene: TRBV11-2; abundance: NA; CDR3nt: TGTGCCAGCAGCTTACGACTAGCGGGAGGAGAGACCCAGTACTTC; CDR3aa: CASSLRLAGGETQYF
d_gene: NA; j_gene: TRBJ1-1; v_gene: TRBV7-9; abundance: NA; CDR3nt: TGTGCCAGCAGCCCACCTAGGGGGGGAGAGGGACCTGAAGCTTTCTTT; CDR3aa: CASSPPRGGEGPEAFF
d_gene: TRBD1; j_gene: TRBJ1-2; v_gene: TRBV28; abundance: NA; CDR3nt: TGTGCCAGCAGTTTAATGAGGGACAGTGGCTACACCTTC; CDR3aa: CASSLMRDSGYTF
d_gene: TRBD2; j_gene: TRBJ2-2; v_gene: TRBV9; abundance: NA; CDR3nt: TGTGCCAGCAGCGTAGGGGTCGGGGGGGACACCGGGGAGCTGTTTTTT; CDR3aa: CASSVGVGGDTGELFF
d_gene: NA; j_gene: TRBJ2-7; v_gene: TRBV9; abundance: NA; CDR3nt: TGTGCCAGCTCCTCCGGGACACCCAGGGCCGAGCAGTACTTC; CDR3aa: CASSSGTPRAEQYF
d_gene: NA; j_gene: TRBJ1-3; v_gene: TRBV21-1; abundance: NA; CDR3nt: TGTGCCAGCAGCAAAGTGACGAGGAGAACAGGGGAGCCCCGCTCTGGAAACACCATATATTTT; CDR3aa: CASSKVTRRTGEPRSGNTIYF
d_gene: TRBD1; j_gene: TRBJ2-1; v_gene: TRBV27; abundance: NA; CDR3nt: TGTGCCAGCAGTCCGGGGACAGGGGTGACCTACAATGAGCAGTTCTTC; CDR3aa: CASSPGTGVTYNEQFF
d_gene: TRBD2; j_gene: TRBJ2-7; v_gene: TRBV5-8; abundance: NA; CDR3nt: TGTGCCAGCAGCTTGGTGACTAGCCATTCCTACGAGCAGTACTTC; CDR3aa: CASSLVTSHSYEQYF
d_gene: TRBD2; j_gene: TRBJ2-5; v_gene: TRBV10-2; abundance: NA; CDR3nt: TGCGCCAGCGGGGGATGGGGGGGAATCCAAGAGACCCAGTACTTC; CDR3aa: CASGGWGGIQETQYF
d_gene: NA; j_gene: TRBJ1-2; v_gene: TRBV29-1; abundance: NA; CDR3nt: TGCAGCGTTTTCAGCCCCGGGGGCTATGGCTACACCTTC; CDR3aa: CSVFSPGGYGYTF
d_gene: NA; j_gene: TRBJ2-1; v_gene: TRBV29-1; abundance: once; CDR3nt: TGCAGCGTTGCGGAGCAGGGCATATACAATGAGCAGTTCTTC; CDR3aa: CSVAEQGIYNEQFF
d_gene: TRBD1; j_gene: TRBJ1-2; v_gene: TRBV28; abundance: NA; CDR3nt: TGTGCCAGCAGGACAGGGGGCTATGGCTACACCTTC; CDR3aa: CASRTGGYGYTF
d_gene: TRBD1; j_gene: TRBJ1-1; v_gene: TRBV2; abundance: NA; CDR3nt: TGTGCCAGCAGCTACAGGGGCCGGACTGAAGCTTTCTTT; CDR3aa: CASSYRGRTEAFF
d_gene: TRBD2; j_gene: TRBJ2-5; v_gene: TRBV4-2; abundance: NA; CDR3nt: TGTGCCAGCAGCTTCGGGTCCCAGCGGGGAGAGACCCAGTACTTC; CDR3aa: CASSFGSQRGETQYF
d_gene: TRBD1; j_gene: TRBJ1-6; v_gene: TRBV11-2; abundance: NA; CDR3nt: TGTGCCAGCAGTCCCAGGGACAGAGCTAATTCACCCCTCCACTTT; CDR3aa: CASSPRDRANSPLHF
d_gene: NA; j_gene: TRBJ2-5; v_gene: TRBV5-1; abundance: NA; CDR3nt: TGCGCCAGCAGGGGCAGGGCAGGGCTTGTGGAGACCCAGTACTTC; CDR3aa: CASRGRAGLVETQYF
d_gene: NA; j_gene: TRBJ2-3; v_gene: TRBV5-1; abundance: NA; CDR3nt: TGCGCCAGCAGCTTGGTCGGCAGGGGCAGCACAGATACGCAGTATTTT; CDR3aa: CASSLVGRGSTDTQYF
d_gene: NA; j_gene: TRBJ1-3; v_gene: TRBV5-4; abundance: NA; CDR3nt: TGTGCCAGCAGTTACCAATTTCCCTACAGGGCTGGTGGAAACACCATATATTTT; CDR3aa: CASSYQFPYRAGGNTIYF